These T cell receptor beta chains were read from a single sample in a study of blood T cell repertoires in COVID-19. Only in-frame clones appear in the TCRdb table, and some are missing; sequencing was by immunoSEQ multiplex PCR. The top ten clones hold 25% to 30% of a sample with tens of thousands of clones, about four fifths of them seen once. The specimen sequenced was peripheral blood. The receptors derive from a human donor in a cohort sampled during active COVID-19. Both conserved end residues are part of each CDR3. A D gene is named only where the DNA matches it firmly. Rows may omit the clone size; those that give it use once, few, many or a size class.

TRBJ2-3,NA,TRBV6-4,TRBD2,TGTGCCAGCAGTGAATCCGGCGGGAGAGATACGCAGTATTTT,CASSESGGRDTQYF
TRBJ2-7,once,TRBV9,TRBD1,TGTGCCAGCAGCCCCGGGACAGGGGGAACCTACGAGCAGTACTTC,CASSPGTGGTYEQYF
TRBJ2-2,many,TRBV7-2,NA,TGTGCCAGCATCGGACAGATAAATACCGGGGAGCTGTTTTTT,CASIGQINTGELFF
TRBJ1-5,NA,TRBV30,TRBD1,TGTGCCTGGAGTGTTTCTAAGGGGGCAGATCAGCCCCAGCATTTT,CAWSVSKGADQPQHF
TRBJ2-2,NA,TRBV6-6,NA,TGTGCCAGCAGTTACTCGCACAGATTGAACACCGGGGAGCTGTTTTTT,CASSYSHRLNTGELFF
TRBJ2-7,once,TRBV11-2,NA,TGTGCCAGCAGCTTAGATTACGCCAGGGGAGATTACGAGCAGTACTTC,CASSLDYARGDYEQYF
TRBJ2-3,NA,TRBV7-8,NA,TGTGCCAGCAGCCCACTAAGAGGCACAGATACGCAGTATTTT,CASSPLRGTDTQYF
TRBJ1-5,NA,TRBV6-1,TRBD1,TGTGCCAGCAAATGGGGACAGGGAGGCAATCAGCCCCAGCATTTT,CASKWGQGGNQPQHF
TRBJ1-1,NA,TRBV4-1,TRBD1,TGCGCCAGCAGCCGACCGACAGGGGGTAGGACTGAAGCTTTCTTT,CASSRPTGGRTEAFF
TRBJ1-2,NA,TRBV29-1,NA,TGCAGCGTTGAAGAGCGGGGGATCTATGGCTACACCTTC,CSVEERGIYGYTF
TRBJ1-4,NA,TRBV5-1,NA,TGCGCCAGCAGCTTGGTTGGGGGCGAGAATGAAAAACTGTTTTTT,CASSLVGGENEKLFF
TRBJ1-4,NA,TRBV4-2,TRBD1,TGTGCCAGCAGCCAAGAGGGACAGGGACCCGAAAAACTGTTTTTT,CASSQEGQGPEKLFF
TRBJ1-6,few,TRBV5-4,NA,TGTGCCAGCAGCTCACTAACAACAGGGTATAATTCACCCCTCCACTTT,CASSSLTTGYNSPLHF
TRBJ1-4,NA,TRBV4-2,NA,TGTGCCAGCAGCCAACCGGGACATCGGAATGAAAAACTGTTTTTT,CASSQPGHRNEKLFF
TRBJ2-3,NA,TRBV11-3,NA,TGTGCCAGCAGCTTAGGAGTTGGGGAGGAGGATACGCAGTATTTT,CASSLGVGEEDTQYF
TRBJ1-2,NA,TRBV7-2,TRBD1,TGTGCCAGCAGCCCGTACAGGGGTCGGAGCAACTATGGCTACACCTTC,CASSPYRGRSNYGYTF
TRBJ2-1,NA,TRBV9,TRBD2,TGTGCCAGCAGCGCGGCGGGGGGCTCTGCCTACAATGAGCAGTTCTTC,CASSAAGGSAYNEQFF
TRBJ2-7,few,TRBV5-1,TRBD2,TGCGCCAGCAGCATGCAAACGGGGGGTTCGTTATACGAGCAGTACTTC,CASSMQTGGSLYEQYF
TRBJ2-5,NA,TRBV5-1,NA,TGCGCCAGCAGCTTGGCCTTGACTCTCCAAGAGACCCAGTACTTC,CASSLALTLQETQYF
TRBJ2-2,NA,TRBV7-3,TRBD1,TGTGCCAGCAGTCATCTGCTGGGACAGGGGCCCGGGGAGCTGTTTTTT,CASSHLLGQGPGELFF
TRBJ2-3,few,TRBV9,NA,TGTGCCAGCAGCCCCCAGATCACAGATACGCAGTATTTT,CASSPQITDTQYF
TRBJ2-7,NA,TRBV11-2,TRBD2,TGTGCCAGCAGCTTAAACCCGGGGGGGCCAGAGCAGTACTTC,CASSLNPGGPEQYF
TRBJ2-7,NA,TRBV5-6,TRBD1,TGTGCCAGCAGCCTAGGGACAGTTCCAACCTACGAGCAGTACTTC,CASSLGTVPTYEQYF
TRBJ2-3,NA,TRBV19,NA,TGTGCCAGTAGTATACTCGGGAAGACAGATACGCAGTATTTT,CASSILGKTDTQYF
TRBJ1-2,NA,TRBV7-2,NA,TGTGCCAGCAGCTTAGGGGCCGCCAACTATGGCTACACCTTC,CASSLGAANYGYTF
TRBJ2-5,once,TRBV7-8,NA,TGTGCCAGCAGCTTATATACTGAGACCCAGTACTTC,CASSLYTETQYF
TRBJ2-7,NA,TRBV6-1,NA,TGTGCCAGCAGTGAGGGGAGGACTCTCCAACACGAGCAGTACTTC,CASSEGRTLQHEQYF
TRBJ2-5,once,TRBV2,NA,TGTGCCAGCAGTGCCCAGGCGGGGCTGCGGGAGACCCAGTACTTC,CASSAQAGLRETQYF
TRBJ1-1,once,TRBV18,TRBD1,TGTGCCAGCTCACCCTTGAGGCAGGGGGGCACTGAAGCTTTCTTT,CASSPLRQGGTEAFF
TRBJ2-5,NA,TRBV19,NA,TGTGCCAGTAGTGAGGCAGACCAAGAGACCCAGTACTTC,CASSEADQETQYF
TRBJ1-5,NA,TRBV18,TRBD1,TGTGCCAGCTCGGGACAGGGGGCTGAGCAGCCCCAGCATTTT,CASSGQGAEQPQHF
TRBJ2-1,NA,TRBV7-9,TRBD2,TGTGCCAGCAGCTTAACTAGCGGGGGAGGCAATGAGCAGTTCTTC,CASSLTSGGGNEQFF
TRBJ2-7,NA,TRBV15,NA,TGTGCCACCAGCAGGGAGGGCAGCTACGAGCAGTACTTC,CATSREGSYEQYF
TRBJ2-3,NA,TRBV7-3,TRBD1,TGTGCCAGCAGTACCGACAGGGCGGATACGCAGTATTTT,CASSTDRADTQYF
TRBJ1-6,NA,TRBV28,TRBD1,TGTGCCAGCAGTTCAACAGGGGTAAGGTCGCCCCTCCACTTT,CASSSTGVRSPLHF